This TCR beta chain was obtained from a study of shared clonotypes between healthy human individuals. Naive CD8 cells lacked CD45RO, underwent positive selection for CCR7 and left out terminally differentiated effector memory CD45RA+ cells. This CDR3 region has 12 residues. Between the trimmed V and J ends, which lost 4 bases and 7 bases, there was a span of 9 bases. CDR1 is SGDLS and CDR2 is YYNGEE in the germline V gene. The repertoire was sequenced with immunoSEQ multiplex PCR; TCRdb's copy has only in-frame clones and lacks some. The data show approximately 740,000 clones, with 80% to 95% seen just once and approximately 25% held by the top ten. General study findings and limits: Naive CD4 clonotypes overlapped across a handful of donors at roughly 5%.

Of note for this clone: The antigen remains unidentified.

V is TRBV9 and J is TRBJ2-1; D is possibly TRBD2 (6 bases). The sample consisted of naive CD8+ T cells sorted from blood. This clonotype was sampled from a man aged 25 to 40 in good health. The CDR3 reads CASSLSGNEQFF. In nucleotides, the CDR3 is TGTGCCAGCAGCCTTAGCGGTAATGAGCAGTTCTTC.